The next 9 T cell receptor beta chains were all read from a single sample in a study of OX40 agonist ivuxolimab in advanced cancers. Method: immunoSEQ multiplex PCR; TCRdb's copy keeps in-frame clones and lacks some. Of tens of thousands of clones in the sample, 75% to 90% were seen once. The sample was CD4+ or CD8+ T cells sorted from blood, taken in a trial of the OX40 agonist ivuxolimab. These TCRs come from an adult with an advanced solid tumor such as melanoma, head and neck, liver or kidney cancer.

The rearrangement uses TRBV15 and TRBJ2-7; the match to TRBD1 covers 7 bases. From germline, CDR1 is LNHNV and CDR2 YYDKDF (reference sequence). This CDR3 spans 14 amino acids. The junction had 9 bases not matched to a gene; V was cut back by 5 bases and J by 5 bases. CDR3 amino acids: CATSDLGQTNEQYF. CDR3 coding DNA: TGTGCCACCAGCGATTTGGGACAGACCAACGAGCAGTACTTC.

This clone is a singleton in its sample. This chain uses TRBV21-1 with TRBJ2-7. TRBV21-1 is tagged as a pseudogene. The CDR3 is made up of 12 amino acids. The CDR3 sequence: CASKGGSYEQYF. For the CDR3, the DNA is TGTGCCAGCAAGGGCGGATCCTACGAGCAGTACTTC.

The chain has TRBV6-5 and TRBJ1-2, with a possible D match to TRBD1 (5 bases). CDR3 length: 14 amino acids. Between the trimmed V and J ends, which lost 2 bases and 3 bases, there was a span of 10 bases. Germline loops: CDR1 MNHEY, CDR2 SVGAGI. In DNA, the CDR3 is TGTGCCAGCAGTTACCAGGGATTGTACTATGGCTACACCTTC. Its translation is CASSYQGLYYGYTF.

The chain carries TRBV2 and TRBJ2-1; perhaps TRBD2 as D (6 bases). The CDR3 runs to 14 residues. Per germline, CDR1 SNHLY and CDR2 FYNNEI. Trimming removed 6 bases from V and 4 bases from J, with 13 bases in between. In nucleotides, the CDR3 is TGTGCCAGCAGGAATATAGCGGCATACAATGAGCAGTTCTTC. It yields the protein CASRNIAAYNEQFF.

The J gene is TRBJ2-1, the V gene TRBV5-6, with D possibly being TRBD2 (5 bases). Deletions cut 2 bases from V and 0 bases from J, with 6 bases between. CDR1 and CDR2 from the germline V gene are SGHDT and YYEEEE. This CDR3 comprises 14 residues. The CDR3 DNA sequence: TGTGCCAGCAGCTTTGGGAGCTCCTACAATGAGCAGTTCTTC. Its protein product is CASSFGSSYNEQFF.

This clone occurred once. The chain uses TRBV6-1 and TRBJ1-6; D remains unclear. Trimming removed 2 bases from V and 9 bases from J, with 20 bases in between. The germline CDR1 and CDR2 sequences are MNHNS and SASEGT. The CDR3 covers 17 residues. In DNA, the CDR3 is TGTGCCAGCAGTGAAAAGTCGGGAGGAGAGGGCGGTTCACCCCTCCACTTT. This gives the protein CASSEKSGGEGGSPLHF.

This clone has a single count. The chain has TRBV9 and TRBJ2-1; possibly TRBD2 for D (6 bases). Germline loops: CDR1 SGDLS, CDR2 YYNGEE. The CDR3 totals 14 residues. V dropped 1 base and J dropped 8 bases, with 13 bases sitting between them. The CDR3 DNA reads as TGTGCCAGCAGCGTAAGCGGCGGGGAGCATGAGCAGTTCTTC. Translating it yields CASSVSGGEHEQFF.

The gene calls are TRBV4-2 and TRBJ2-2; 10 nucleotides line up with TRBD1. The CDR3 has 16 residues. V lost 4 bases to trimming and J lost 3 bases; unmatched junction nucleotides: 5. CDR1 LGHNA and CDR2 YNFKEQ come from the germline V gene. CDR3 residues: CASSPGGTGDTGELFF. The CDR3 bases are TGTGCCAGCAGCCCAGGGGGGACAGGGGACACCGGGGAGCTGTTTTTT.

The rearrangement links TRBV7-3 to TRBJ2-3; D is possibly TRBD2 (6 bases). The CDR3 length is 18 residues. Per the germline V gene, CDR1 is SGHTA and CDR2 is FQGTGA. Trimming took 5 bases from V and 0 from J, leaving 21 bases between them. CDR3 amino acids: CASSPGVRGGLSTDTQYF. CDR3 sequence (DNA): TGTGCCAGCAGCCCGGGGGTGCGGGGTGGCCTAAGCACAGATACGCAGTATTTT.